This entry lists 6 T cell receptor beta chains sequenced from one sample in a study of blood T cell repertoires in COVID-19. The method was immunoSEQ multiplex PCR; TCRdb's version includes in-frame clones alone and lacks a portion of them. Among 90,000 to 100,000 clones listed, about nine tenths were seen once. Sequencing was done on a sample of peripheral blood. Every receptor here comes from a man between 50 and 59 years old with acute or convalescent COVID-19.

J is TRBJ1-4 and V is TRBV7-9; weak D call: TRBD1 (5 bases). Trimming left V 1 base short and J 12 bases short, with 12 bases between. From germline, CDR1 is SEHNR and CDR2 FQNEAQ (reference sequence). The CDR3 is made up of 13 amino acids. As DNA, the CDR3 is TGTGCCAGCAGCTTAGAGGGCGGCAGGGAACTGTTTTTT. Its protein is CASSLEGGRELFF.

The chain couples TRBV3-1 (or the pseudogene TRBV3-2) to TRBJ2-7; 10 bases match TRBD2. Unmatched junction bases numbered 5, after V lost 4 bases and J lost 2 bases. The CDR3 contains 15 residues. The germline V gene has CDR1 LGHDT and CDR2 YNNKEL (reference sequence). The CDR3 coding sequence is TGTGCCAGCAGCCGACGGACTAGCGGTACCTACGAGCAGTACTTC. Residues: CASSRRTSGTYEQYF.

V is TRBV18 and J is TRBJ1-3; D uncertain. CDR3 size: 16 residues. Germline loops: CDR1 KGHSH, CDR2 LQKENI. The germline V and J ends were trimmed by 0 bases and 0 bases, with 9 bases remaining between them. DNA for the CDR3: TGTGCCAGCTCACCACCGTCCCGGAGCTCTGGAAACACCATATATTTT. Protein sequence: CASSPPSRSSGNTIYF.

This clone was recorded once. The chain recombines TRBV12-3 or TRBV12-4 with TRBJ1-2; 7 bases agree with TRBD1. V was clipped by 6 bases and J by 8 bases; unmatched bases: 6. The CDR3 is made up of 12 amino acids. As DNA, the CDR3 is TGTGCCAGCAGCCTTACAGGGGACGGCTACACCTTC. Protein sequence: CASSLTGDGYTF.

This CDR3 is CASSLARGGGEDNGYTF. CDR3 coding DNA: TGTGCCAGCAGCTTAGCGCGAGGAGGGGGCGAGGATAATGGCTACACCTTC. V gene TRBV7-9 combines with J gene TRBJ1-2; 7 bases map to TRBD1. Unmatched junction bases numbered 13, after V lost 0 bases and J lost 6 bases. This CDR3 is 17 amino acids long. Germline values: CDR1 SEHNR, CDR2 FQNEAQ (reference sequence). Full variable domain (remainder filled in from reference TRBV7-9 and TRBJ1-2): DTGVSQNPRHKITKRGQNVTFRCDPISEHNRLYWYRQTLGQGPEFLTYFQNEAQLEKSRLLSDRFSAERPKGSFSTLEIQRTEQGDSAMYLCASSLARGGGEDNGYTFGSGTRLTVV.

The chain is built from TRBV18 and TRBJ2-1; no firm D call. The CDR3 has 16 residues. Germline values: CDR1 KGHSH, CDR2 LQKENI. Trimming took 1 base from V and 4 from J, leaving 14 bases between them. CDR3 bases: TGTGCCAGCTCACCACTGGCTAGAACGCGATACAATGAGCAGTTCTTC. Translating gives CASSPLARTRYNEQFF.